This is a list of T cell receptor beta chains from one sample in a study of CD8 T cells in Susac syndrome. In TCRdb, the immunoSEQ multiplex PCR reads were re-called with MiXCR into one record per CDR3 protein. The table lists more than 130,000 distinct CDR3 sequences, about 94% of them singletons. Specimen: CD8+ T cells from PBMCs. The source is a human donor in good health. Both conserved end residues are part of each CDR3. A D gene is named only where the DNA matches it firmly. Part of the rows lack a size; the others show once, few, many or a class for expanded clones.

TGCAGTGCTAGAGGCGTGAAGCGCCCCTACGAGCAGTACTTC CSARGVKRPYEQYF TRBJ2-7 NA NA TRBV20-1
TGTGCCAGCAGCTCGGGACAGGGGGCAGGCGAGCAGTACTTC CASSSGQGAGEQYF TRBJ2-7 TRBD1 NA TRBV7-3
TGTGCCAGCAGTTTAGGGACAGGGGCTCTTGAGCAGTTCTTC CASSLGTGALEQFF TRBJ2-1 TRBD1 NA TRBV28
TGTGCCAGCAGCTCAACTCCAGAGCTGTTTTTT CASSSTPELFF TRBJ2-2 NA NA TRBV7-9
TGTGCCAGCAGTTATGGCGGCGAGCAGTTCTTC CASSYGGEQFF TRBJ2-1 NA NA TRBV6-5
TGTGCCAGTAGCCCTCCTAGCGGGAGATGGTCCGAGCAGTACTTC CASSPPSGRWSEQYF TRBJ2-7 TRBD2 NA TRBV19
TGTGCCAGCAGCTCGCTTACAGGGGGCGTTTTCTTT CASSSLTGGVFF TRBJ1-1 TRBD1 NA TRBV13
TGTGCCAGCAGCCAGGGCACTAGCGGGAGGTATTACGAGCAGTACTTC CASSQGTSGRYYEQYF TRBJ2-7 TRBD2 NA TRBV4-2
TGTGCCAGCAGCGTAGGCCGGGACCCGTCCTACGAGCAGTACTTC CASSVGRDPSYEQYF TRBJ2-7 NA NA TRBV9
TGTGCCAGCAGCTTTGACCTATTGTACACAGATACGCAGTATTTT CASSFDLLYTDTQYF TRBJ2-3 NA NA TRBV7-2
TGTGCCAGCATGCCCCAGGGAGTAGGGGATGAGCAGTTCTTC CASMPQGVGDEQFF TRBJ2-1 NA NA TRBV6-5
TGTGCCTGGAGTGTTAGTGGGAGCACTGAAGCTTTCTTT CAWSVSGSTEAFF TRBJ1-1 NA once TRBV30
TGCAGCGTTTCCGAGGGGCCCCGGGAGCAGTACTTC CSVSEGPREQYF TRBJ2-7 NA NA TRBV29-1
TGTGCCAGCAAGATTTCACTGAACACTGAAGCTTTCTTT CASKISLNTEAFF TRBJ1-1 NA NA TRBV27
TGTGCCAGCAGCCAAGAGCAGGGGGCTCCCTACGAGCAGTACTTC CASSQEQGAPYEQYF TRBJ2-7 TRBD1 NA TRBV3-1
TGTGCCAGCAGCTTTGGGGCTACGGGGGAGCAGTACTTC CASSFGATGEQYF TRBJ2-7 NA NA TRBV5-6
TGCAGCGTCGGTTGGGACAGGGCACCTTACGAGCAGTACTTC CSVGWDRAPYEQYF TRBJ2-7 TRBD1 NA TRBV29-1
TGCAGTGTCTCCCAGGGAGGCAATGAGCAGTTCTTC CSVSQGGNEQFF TRBJ2-1 NA NA TRBV20-1
TGTGCCAGCAGCCACAAAGAGCCCACCTACAATGAGCAGTTCTTC CASSHKEPTYNEQFF TRBJ2-1 NA NA TRBV9
TGCGCCAGCAGCTTGGAACCCCCAGATACGCAGTATTTT CASSLEPPDTQYF TRBJ2-3 NA NA TRBV5-1
TGTGCCAGCAGTTCGGACTTGGAAGAGACCCAGTACTTC CASSSDLEETQYF TRBJ2-5 NA NA TRBV27
TGTGCCAGCAGTTTTACGGGGGGGAATCAGCCCCAGCATTTT CASSFTGGNQPQHF TRBJ1-5 NA NA TRBV12-3/TRBV12-4
TGTGCCAGCAGTCTTAGGGACAGCCTCTTTTATGGGGCCAACGTCCTGACTTTC CASSLRDSLFYGANVLTF TRBJ2-6 TRBD1 NA TRBV11-2
TGTGCCAGCTGTCGCCGGGGCGGTACTGAAGCTTTCTTT CASCRRGGTEAFF TRBJ1-1 NA NA TRBV27
TGCAGTGCTAGGCAGGGCTTAGGGGAAAAACTGTTTTTT CSARQGLGEKLFF TRBJ1-4 NA NA TRBV20-1
TGCAGCGTTGAAGAAAAAGGGGCGCGGTACGAGCAGTACTTC CSVEEKGARYEQYF TRBJ2-7 NA NA TRBV29-1
TGTGCCAGCAGTTTATCTTCGCCCACAGATACGCAGTATTTT CASSLSSPTDTQYF TRBJ2-3 NA NA TRBV27
TGTGCCAGCAGTTTATGGGGGAAATGGGGATTCAATGAGCAGTTCTTC CASSLWGKWGFNEQFF TRBJ2-1 NA once TRBV27
TGTGCCAGCCGGTCGGGTTACACCGGGGAGCTGTTTTTT CASRSGYTGELFF TRBJ2-2 NA NA TRBV6-5
TGTGCCAGCCGACCGGCGGACCCCTACGAGCAGTACTTC CASRPADPYEQYF TRBJ2-7 NA NA TRBV7-9
TGTGCCGTTCGAATTTCCACCGGGGAGCTGTTTTTT CAVRISTGELFF TRBJ2-2 NA NA TRBV18
TGCAGCGTTGACCCGACAAGAATGAACACTGAAGCTTTCTTT CSVDPTRMNTEAFF TRBJ1-1 NA NA TRBV29-1
TGTGCCAGCAGTTATTCGACAGGCAAAGCAAGCACTGAAGCTTTCTTT CASSYSTGKASTEAFF TRBJ1-1 NA NA TRBV27
TGCGCCAGCAGCCCGTACCGGGACAACTACGAGCAGTACTTC CASSPYRDNYEQYF TRBJ2-7 NA NA TRBV4-3
TGTGCCAGCAGCGTAGAGCCCGGGGAGCTGTTTTTT CASSVEPGELFF TRBJ2-2 NA NA TRBV9
TGTGCCAGCAGTGAGCAGGGGGGATGGACAGATACGCAGTATTTT CASSEQGGWTDTQYF TRBJ2-3 NA NA TRBV25-1
TGCGCTGGGGCGGGACCCTCCACAGATACGCAGTATTTT CAGAGPSTDTQYF TRBJ2-3 NA NA TRBV7-8
TGTGCCAGCAGCTTAGGACGTGGCTACGAGCAGTACTTC CASSLGRGYEQYF TRBJ2-7 NA few TRBV27
TGTGCCAGCAGTTACTCCGCGGTAGTGACAGATACGCAGTATTTT CASSYSAVVTDTQYF TRBJ2-3 NA NA TRBV6-5
TGCAGCGTTGCCCAGGGGCCCTACGAGCAGTACTTC CSVAQGPYEQYF TRBJ2-7 NA NA TRBV29-1
TGTGCCAGCAGCTCGACTAGCCCCGGGGAGCTGTTTTTT CASSSTSPGELFF TRBJ2-2 TRBD2 once TRBV7-6
TGTGCCAGCAGTTCCCCGGGCCAGGGGGCCCCCACAGATACGCAGTATTTT CASSSPGQGAPTDTQYF TRBJ2-3 TRBD1 once TRBV28
TGTGCCACCAGCAGCACTACTAACTATGGCTACACCTTC CATSSTTNYGYTF TRBJ1-2 NA NA TRBV15
TGTGCCAGCAGCCAAGATCCGCACAGCAACTATGGCTACACCTTC CASSQDPHSNYGYTF TRBJ1-2 NA NA TRBV3-1
TGTGCCAGCAGCTTTCTTAACGTTCCAGATACGCAGTATTTT CASSFLNVPDTQYF TRBJ2-3 NA NA TRBV5-6
TGTGCCTGGACAGACTCCTACGAGCAGTACTTC CAWTDSYEQYF TRBJ2-7 NA NA TRBV30
TGCGCCAGCAGCTTGGCCGCGGAATACGAGCAGTACTTC CASSLAAEYEQYF TRBJ2-7 NA NA TRBV5-1
TGCCATATCAGTAGCACAGATACGCAGTATTTT CHISSTDTQYF TRBJ2-3 NA NA TRBV7-9
TGCGCCAGCGGGACAGGGGTCAATGAGCAGTTCTTC CASGTGVNEQFF TRBJ2-1 TRBD1 NA TRBV5-1
TGTGCCAGCAGCGGCGGGACAGGGGGCATGGAGACCCAGTACTTC CASSGGTGGMETQYF TRBJ2-5 TRBD1 NA TRBV7-2
TGCAGTGCTAGAGATCACCGGGATTGGGAGACCCAGTACTTC CSARDHRDWETQYF TRBJ2-5 NA NA TRBV20-1
TGCAGCGTCGGAACAGTGAACACTGAAGCTTTCTTT CSVGTVNTEAFF TRBJ1-1 NA NA TRBV29-1
TGTGCCAGCAGCTTGTACCAGGGATTTGGGGGCTACACCTTC CASSLYQGFGGYTF TRBJ1-2 NA NA TRBV5-4
TGTGCCGGTCGGGGGGTAGGGGTTGGTGGCTACACCTTC CAGRGVGVGGYTF TRBJ1-2 NA NA TRBV30
TGTGCCAGCAGGAGAGGACAGGCGAACACTGAAGCTTTCTTT CASRRGQANTEAFF TRBJ1-1 TRBD1 NA TRBV6-5